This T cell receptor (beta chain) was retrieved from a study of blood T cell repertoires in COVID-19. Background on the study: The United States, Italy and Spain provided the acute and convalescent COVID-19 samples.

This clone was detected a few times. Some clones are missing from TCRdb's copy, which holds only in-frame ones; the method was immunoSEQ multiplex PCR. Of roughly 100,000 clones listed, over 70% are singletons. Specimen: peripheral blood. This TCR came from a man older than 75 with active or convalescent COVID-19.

The CDR3 DNA follows: TGTGCCAGCACTTCGGACAGGGGGCGCGACACTGAAGCTTTCTTT. It codes for CASTSDRGRDTEAFF. The V call is TRBV2, the J call TRBJ1-1, with 11 nucleotides matching TRBD1. J was trimmed by 3 bases and V by 7 bases; bases with no gene match: 7. The CDR3 runs 15 residues. CDR1 and CDR2 (germline): SNHLY, FYNNEI.